This T cell receptor beta chain was obtained from a study of early T cells in non-severe SARS-CoV-2 infection. Across the study: Chains from this unsorted whole-blood bulk RNA could not be paired. Study conclusions and caveats: A preference for anti-spike CD8 responses marked VDJdb matching, which missed private and CD4 specificities.

Individual cDNA molecules carried attached unique molecular identifiers. TCRdb re-called the 5' RACE reads through MiXCR, storing one row per CDR3 protein. The sample gives 30,000 to 40,000 distinct CDR3 sequences, around 5.7% of which show up once; 4.5% to 5.5% is in the top ten. This clonotype was seen only a few times. Its antigen is unknown. The CDR3 sequence is 15 residues long. J gave up 0 bases and V 5 bases, and 2 bases lay outside the gene matches. Germline V gene sequence: CDR1 SSHAT, CDR2 FNYEAQ (reference sequence). Sequencing was done on a sample of whole blood. The chain combines TRBV7-7 with TRBJ2-1; 9 nucleotides align to TRBD1. The sequence derives from an adult who was a healthcare worker with PCR-confirmed SARS-CoV-2 infection or an uninfected control (not recorded which). CDR3 sequence (DNA): TGTGCCAGCAGCCCGGACAGGGGCTCCTACAATGAGCAGTTCTTC. Its translation is CASSPDRGSYNEQFF. Based on the CDR3 plus reference TRBV7-7 and TRBJ2-1, the full variable domain is GAGVSQSPRYKVTKRGQDVTLRCDPISSHATLYWYQQALGQGPEFLTYFNYEAQPDKSGLPSDRFSAERPEGSISTLTIQRTEQRDSAMYRCASSPDRGSYNEQFFGPGTRLTVL.